Given below is one T cell receptor (beta chain) in context. Its antigen target is currently unknown. Base qualities are not provided; no much larger clone lies one nucleotide away. These data belong to a study of technical replicates of blood from a few donors (dated by TCRdb to the late 2010s). Libraries were prepared through the immunoSEQ multiplex PCR assay. The table comes from immuneACCESS by way of TCRdb, which keeps in-frame sequences with V and J called. Part of the clones is missing from these tables; in studies checked, under half for an unresolved V gene and the rest for unknown reasons. Here the sample has some 64,000 clones; about 86% occur a single time. Roughly 5% of the sample is held by the ten biggest clonotypes. A distance of 10 bases separates the germline ends of V and J, which lose 3 bases and 5 bases respectively. From a lookup of the germline V gene (reference sequence), CDR1 and CDR2 are LNHDA and SQIVND. The CDR3 runs 13 residues from the cysteine to the phenylalanine. Only CDR3 DNA remains: 39 bases, in frame from the first base.

The clonotype comes from a human donor in good health. Some clones in this sample may be carry-over from other donors' samples. This chain is built from TRBV19 and TRBJ1-1; the D gene is not confidently resolved. Sequenced input: PBMCs. The CDR3 protein: CASSIRRETEAFF. Read as DNA, the sequence is TGTGCCAGTAGTATTAGGAGGGAAACTGAAGCTTTCTTT.